This T cell receptor beta chain was identified during a study of T cell responses to AZD1222 COVID-19 vaccine. Whole-study results and caveats: Spike was spanned by vaccine-associated CD4 TCRs, which were dominant at 160-218 and 743-854. Recipients of two AZD1222 doses showed rising Spike-specific TCR breadth and depth.

CDR3 size: 16 residues. V lost 8 bases to trimming and J lost 3 bases, with 19 bases between them. CDR1 and CDR2 from the germline V gene are SEHNR and FQNEAQ (reference sequence). Measured with immunoSEQ multiplex PCR; TCRdb has only the in-frame clones, and not every one. The table has 150,000 to 200,000 clones, about 90% seen once. Of note for this clone: Its antigen remains unknown.

The chain has TRBV7-9 and TRBJ1-4; D gene uncertain. The sample here was peripheral blood, taken 28 days after the second AZD1222 dose. The receptor was derived from an adult who received the AZD1222 COVID-19 vaccine. The CDR3 loop reads CASANPRGKANEKLFF. The CDR3 DNA follows: TGTGCCAGCGCGAACCCTAGAGGGAAGGCTAATGAAAAACTGTTTTTT.